This T cell receptor beta chain was identified in a study of T-cell memory formation after mild COVID-19. For the study at large: TCR clusters showed largely donor specificity. The study's findings and limits: Memory from before infection featured some responding clones, which suggests cross-reactive memory joined. Second-wave clones with a day 37 peak had unconfirmed SARS-CoV-2 specificity.

TCR alpha and TCR beta cDNA libraries carrying sample barcodes and UMIs came from 5'RACE with constant-segment primers. In TCRdb, the 5' RACE reads were re-called with MiXCR into one record per CDR3 protein. The table has approximately 190,000 distinct CDR3 sequences, about a sixth seen once. On this clonotype: The antigen remains undetermined.

The TCR sequence derives from an adult woman who had mild COVID-19 (a few samples of this study predate the infection). Cell type and time point are not known. Input material: PBMCs or a T cell subset sorted from them (not recorded which).

DNA of the CDR3: TGCGCCAGCAGCGCCAACACCGCGGGGGCCGGGGAGCTGTTTTTT. The encoded protein is CASSANTAGAGELFF. The chain carries TRBV5-1 and TRBJ2-2; 7 bases line up with TRBD2. CDR3 length equals 15 residues. Per the germline V gene, CDR1 is SGHRS and CDR2 is YFSETQ. V trimming: 4 bases; J trimming: 6 bases; junction bases outside the gene matches: 9. The full variable domain, its missing parts supplied by reference TRBV5-1 and TRBJ2-2, is KAGVTQTPRYLIKTRGQQVTLSCSPISGHRSVSWYQQTPGQGLQFLFEYFSETQRNKGNFPGRFSGRQFSNSRSEMNVSTLELGDSALYLCASSANTAGAGELFFGEGSRLTVL.